These T cell receptor beta chains were read from a single sample in a study of T cells in Graves' hyperthyroidism and ophthalmopathy. In TCRdb, the multiplex PCR reads were re-called with MiXCR into one record per CDR3 protein. The sample carries just under 750,000 distinct CDR3 sequences, roughly 32% recorded once. Material for sequencing was blood. The receptors shown here come from a woman in her thirties or forties with Graves' hyperthyroidism. CDR3s include the opening cysteine and the closing phenylalanine or tryptophan. Fields, in order: CDR3 DNA, CDR3 protein, clone size, J gene, D gene, V gene. D genes are given only for firm matches. Size tells how often a clone was seen (once, few, many) or the class of an expanded clone, and some rows leave it out.

CDR3 DNA: TGTGCCAGCAGCTTCGAGGGGTCGGGAAACACCATATATTTT; CDR3 protein: CASSFEGSGNTIYF; clone size: few; J gene: TRBJ1-3; D gene: -; V gene: TRBV7-9
CDR3 DNA: TGCGCCAGCAGCCAAGGAGGCGCTACTAGAGGCGAGACCCAGTACTTC; CDR3 protein: CASSQGGATRGETQYF; clone size: many; J gene: TRBJ2-5; D gene: -; V gene: TRBV4-3
CDR3 DNA: TGTGCCAGCAGCTTAGCCGGGGTGGACTCACCCCTCCACTTT; CDR3 protein: CASSLAGVDSPLHF; clone size: -; J gene: TRBJ1-6; D gene: -; V gene: TRBV7-2
CDR3 DNA: TGTGCCAGCAGCTTAAGTCGGGACTCTGGAAACACCATATATTTT; CDR3 protein: CASSLSRDSGNTIYF; clone size: many; J gene: TRBJ1-3; D gene: -; V gene: TRBV11-3
CDR3 DNA: TGTGCCAGCAGTTACGAGCAGGGCTTCAACTATGGCTACACCTTC; CDR3 protein: CASSYEQGFNYGYTF; clone size: -; J gene: TRBJ1-2; D gene: -; V gene: TRBV6-5
CDR3 DNA: TGTGCCAGCAGCTTCTCCTACAATGAGCAGTTCTTC; CDR3 protein: CASSFSYNEQFF; clone size: -; J gene: TRBJ2-1; D gene: -; V gene: TRBV11-1
CDR3 DNA: TGCGCCAGCAGCCATTCGGGGACTAACTATGGCTACACCTTC; CDR3 protein: CASSHSGTNYGYTF; clone size: many; J gene: TRBJ1-2; D gene: -; V gene: TRBV4-3
CDR3 DNA: TGTGCCATCAGTGAGACAGGGGGCGCGGGGGCCAACGTCCTGACTTTC; CDR3 protein: CAISETGGAGANVLTF; clone size: -; J gene: TRBJ2-6; D gene: TRBD1; V gene: TRBV10-3
CDR3 DNA: TGCGCCAGCAGCCAAGCAAGGGGGAGAAACCCCTATGGCTACACCTTC; CDR3 protein: CASSQARGRNPYGYTF; clone size: -; J gene: TRBJ1-2; D gene: -; V gene: TRBV4-3
CDR3 DNA: TGCAGCGTTGGCGTACAGGGATTTGGCGAGCAGTACTTC; CDR3 protein: CSVGVQGFGEQYF; clone size: few; J gene: TRBJ2-7; D gene: -; V gene: TRBV29-1
CDR3 DNA: TGCGCCAGCAGCTACGACAGGGACGTCAGAAACACCATATATTTT; CDR3 protein: CASSYDRDVRNTIYF; clone size: -; J gene: TRBJ1-3; D gene: TRBD1; V gene: TRBV5-1
CDR3 DNA: TGCAGCGTTGACGGGGCTAGCGGCAACCAAGAGACCCAGTACTTC; CDR3 protein: CSVDGASGNQETQYF; clone size: -; J gene: TRBJ2-5; D gene: TRBD2; V gene: TRBV29-1
CDR3 DNA: TGTGCCAGCAGCCGCGGACAGGGGGCGATCCTAAGTGCGTACACCTTC; CDR3 protein: CASSRGQGAILSAYTF; clone size: many; J gene: TRBJ1-2; D gene: TRBD1; V gene: TRBV7-9
CDR3 DNA: TGTGCCAGCAGCCCGGGACGGCTGGGCAGGGAGCTGTTTTTT; CDR3 protein: CASSPGRLGRELFF; clone size: -; J gene: TRBJ2-2; D gene: -; V gene: TRBV13
CDR3 DNA: TGTGCCAGCAGCTCCGCGGGGACAGGAATATTCTATGGTTACACCTTC; CDR3 protein: CASSSAGTGIFYGYTF; clone size: -; J gene: TRBJ1-2; D gene: TRBD1; V gene: TRBV7-8
CDR3 DNA: TGTGCCATCAGTGAGTCGTATAGGGCCGGGGAGCTGTTTTTT; CDR3 protein: CAISESYRAGELFF; clone size: few; J gene: TRBJ2-2; D gene: -; V gene: TRBV10-3
CDR3 DNA: TGTGCCAGCAGCTTAGGGGGACAGGGGGACCGTCAGCATTTT; CDR3 protein: CASSLGGQGDRQHF; clone size: -; J gene: TRBJ1-5; D gene: TRBD1; V gene: TRBV7-9
CDR3 DNA: TGTGCCATCGGAAAATGGCGGGACAATGAGCAGTTCTTC; CDR3 protein: CAIGKWRDNEQFF; clone size: -; J gene: TRBJ2-1; D gene: -; V gene: TRBV10-3
CDR3 DNA: TGTGCCAGTAGTATACAGGCAGCTAACTATGGCTACACCTTC; CDR3 protein: CASSIQAANYGYTF; clone size: many; J gene: TRBJ1-2; D gene: -; V gene: TRBV19
CDR3 DNA: TGTGCCACCGGGACAGGGGCATGGGAGACCCAGTACTTC; CDR3 protein: CATGTGAWETQYF; clone size: once; J gene: TRBJ2-5; D gene: TRBD1; V gene: TRBV19
CDR3 DNA: TGTGCCAGCAGCTTGGACCGTAACGAGCAGTACTTC; CDR3 protein: CASSLDRNEQYF; clone size: many; J gene: TRBJ2-7; D gene: -; V gene: TRBV5-8
CDR3 DNA: TGCGCCAGCAGCCTAGGACAGCGCGGGGAGGAGGAGACCCAGTACTTC; CDR3 protein: CASSLGQRGEEETQYF; clone size: -; J gene: TRBJ2-5; D gene: -; V gene: TRBV5-1
CDR3 DNA: TGTGCCAGCAGCTTTAGACAGGGGGCCTACGAGCAGTACTTC; CDR3 protein: CASSFRQGAYEQYF; clone size: -; J gene: TRBJ2-7; D gene: TRBD1; V gene: TRBV9
CDR3 DNA: TGTGCCAGCATGCGGGGGATCTACGAGCAGTACTTC; CDR3 protein: CASMRGIYEQYF; clone size: -; J gene: TRBJ2-7; D gene: TRBD2; V gene: TRBV28
CDR3 DNA: TGTGCCAGCAGTTTAGCTGGGGTACCGGAGAAACTGTTTTTT; CDR3 protein: CASSLAGVPEKLFF; clone size: -; J gene: TRBJ1-4; D gene: -; V gene: TRBV28
CDR3 DNA: TGTGCCAGCAGCTGGACAGGGGCAGGCAATCAGCCCCAGCATTTT; CDR3 protein: CASSWTGAGNQPQHF; clone size: -; J gene: TRBJ1-5; D gene: TRBD1; V gene: TRBV5-5
CDR3 DNA: TGTGCCAGTAGTATACCGTTTAATCAGCCCCAGCATTTT; CDR3 protein: CASSIPFNQPQHF; clone size: few; J gene: TRBJ1-5; D gene: -; V gene: TRBV19
CDR3 DNA: TGTGCCAGCCCTCGGACAGAAAATGAAAAACTGTTTTTT; CDR3 protein: CASPRTENEKLFF; clone size: -; J gene: TRBJ1-4; D gene: -; V gene: TRBV19
CDR3 DNA: TGTGCCAGCAGCCTAGAGGGAGGCAATCAGCCCCAGCATTTT; CDR3 protein: CASSLEGGNQPQHF; clone size: many; J gene: TRBJ1-5; D gene: -; V gene: TRBV5-1
CDR3 DNA: TGTGCCAGCAGCCAGGGGGATTCCGTATATGGCTACACCTTC; CDR3 protein: CASSQGDSVYGYTF; clone size: -; J gene: TRBJ1-2; D gene: -; V gene: TRBV3-1
CDR3 DNA: TGTGCCAGCAGTCGACAGTCATGGAATGAGCCCCAGCATTTT; CDR3 protein: CASSRQSWNEPQHF; clone size: -; J gene: TRBJ1-5; D gene: -; V gene: TRBV6-5
CDR3 DNA: TGCGCCAGCAGCCAAGAAGAGTGGGACACAACCTACGAGCAGTACTTC; CDR3 protein: CASSQEEWDTTYEQYF; clone size: -; J gene: TRBJ2-7; D gene: -; V gene: TRBV4-3
CDR3 DNA: TGCAGCGGGGGGCGAGGTGTGGGCAGGGGGTCTTTATATGGCTACACCTTC; CDR3 protein: CSGGRGVGRGSLYGYTF; clone size: -; J gene: TRBJ1-2; D gene: TRBD1; V gene: TRBV29-1
CDR3 DNA: TGTGCCAGCAGCTTAGCAGGGGTTGGGAACGAGCAGTACTTC; CDR3 protein: CASSLAGVGNEQYF; clone size: -; J gene: TRBJ2-7; D gene: -; V gene: TRBV7-8
CDR3 DNA: TGCGCCAGCCGATGGGGCGTAGTTGGCGGGATTTCACCCCTCCACTTT; CDR3 protein: CASRWGVVGGISPLHF; clone size: -; J gene: TRBJ1-6; D gene: -; V gene: TRBV5-1
CDR3 DNA: TGCGCCAGCAACTCCGCGGGACAGGGGGCCGAGCAGTACTTC; CDR3 protein: CASNSAGQGAEQYF; clone size: -; J gene: TRBJ2-7; D gene: TRBD1; V gene: TRBV4-1
CDR3 DNA: TGTGCCAGCAGTGACCGGTTGGGGACCGGGGAGCTGTTTTTT; CDR3 protein: CASSDRLGTGELFF; clone size: many; J gene: TRBJ2-2; D gene: -; V gene: TRBV2
CDR3 DNA: TGTGCCAGCACCCCCGGGGTCCGGGGGTACGTCCCTGAAGCTTTCTTT; CDR3 protein: CASTPGVRGYVPEAFF; clone size: few; J gene: TRBJ1-1; D gene: -; V gene: TRBV12-3/TRBV12-4
CDR3 DNA: TGTGCCAGCAGTCGACAGGGGGCAGACGAGCAGTACTTC; CDR3 protein: CASSRQGADEQYF; clone size: many; J gene: TRBJ2-7; D gene: TRBD1; V gene: TRBV12-3/TRBV12-4
CDR3 DNA: TGTGCCAGCAGTTACGGGAATCAGGGAAGAGGGGCCAACGTCCTGACTTTC; CDR3 protein: CASSYGNQGRGANVLTF; clone size: -; J gene: TRBJ2-6; D gene: -; V gene: TRBV6-6
CDR3 DNA: TGTGCCAGCCGACGGGGCGGGAATTCACCCCTCCACTTT; CDR3 protein: CASRRGGNSPLHF; clone size: -; J gene: TRBJ1-6; D gene: -; V gene: TRBV12-3/TRBV12-4
CDR3 DNA: TGTGCCACCAGTGACGTTCAATTCACAGATACGCAGTATTTT; CDR3 protein: CATSDVQFTDTQYF; clone size: once; J gene: TRBJ2-3; D gene: -; V gene: TRBV24-1
CDR3 DNA: TGTGCCAGCAGTTTCCCCGCTTGGGTTAAAGAGACCCAGTACTTC; CDR3 protein: CASSFPAWVKETQYF; clone size: -; J gene: TRBJ2-5; D gene: -; V gene: TRBV6-5
CDR3 DNA: TGTGCCAGCAGCTCAATCAGGGGGCTGAGCACTGAAGCTTTCTTT; CDR3 protein: CASSSIRGLSTEAFF; clone size: many; J gene: TRBJ1-1; D gene: TRBD1; V gene: TRBV7-9
CDR3 DNA: TGCGCCAGCAGTGAGTCGAGAGGGAGTGGGGCCAACGTCCTGACTTTC; CDR3 protein: CASSESRGSGANVLTF; clone size: few; J gene: TRBJ2-6; D gene: -; V gene: TRBV10-2
CDR3 DNA: TGTGCCAGCAGTGAATTGAGTCGGACAGGGAAGAGCTTCTTT; CDR3 protein: CASSELSRTGKSFF; clone size: -; J gene: TRBJ1-1; D gene: TRBD1; V gene: TRBV25-1
CDR3 DNA: TGCAGCGTAGCCTACTCCACAGGGTACGAGCAGTACTTC; CDR3 protein: CSVAYSTGYEQYF; clone size: -; J gene: TRBJ2-7; D gene: -; V gene: TRBV29-1
CDR3 DNA: TGTGCCAGCAGCTTAGTGGGCGGGAGTGCGTCGTTCTTC; CDR3 protein: CASSLVGGSASFF; clone size: -; J gene: TRBJ2-5; D gene: TRBD2; V gene: TRBV7-8